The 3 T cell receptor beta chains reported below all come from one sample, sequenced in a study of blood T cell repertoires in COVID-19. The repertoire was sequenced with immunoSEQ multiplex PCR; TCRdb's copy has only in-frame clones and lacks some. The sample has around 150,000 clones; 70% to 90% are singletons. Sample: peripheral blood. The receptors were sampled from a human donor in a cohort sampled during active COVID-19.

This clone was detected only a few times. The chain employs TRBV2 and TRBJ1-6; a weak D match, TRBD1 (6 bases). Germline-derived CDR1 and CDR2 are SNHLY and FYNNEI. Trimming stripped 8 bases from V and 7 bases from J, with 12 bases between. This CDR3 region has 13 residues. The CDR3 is CASSSTGNSPLHF. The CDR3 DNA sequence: TGTGCCAGCTCGTCCACAGGGAATTCACCCCTCCACTTT.

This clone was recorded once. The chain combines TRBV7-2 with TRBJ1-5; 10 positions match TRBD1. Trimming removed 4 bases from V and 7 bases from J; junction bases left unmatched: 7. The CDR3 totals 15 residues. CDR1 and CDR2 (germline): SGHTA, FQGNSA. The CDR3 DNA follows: TGTGCCAGCAGCTCCCCGGACAGGGGGGAACAGCCCCAGCATTTT. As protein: CASSSPDRGEQPQHF.

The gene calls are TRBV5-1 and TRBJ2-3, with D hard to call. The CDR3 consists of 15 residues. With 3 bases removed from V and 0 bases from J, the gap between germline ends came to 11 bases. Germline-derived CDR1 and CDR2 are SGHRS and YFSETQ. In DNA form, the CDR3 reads TGCGCCAGCAGCTCCGGTGGTAGCAGCACAGATACGCAGTATTTT. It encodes CASSSGGSSTDTQYF.